One TCR beta chain is described in this entry. No antigen is known for it. TCRdb reanalysed the RACE reads using MiXCR and keeps one entry per CDR3 protein. Here the sample spans under 200,000 distinct CDR3 sequences, roughly 30% being singletons. V lost 2 bases, J lost 6 bases, and 14 bases lay in between. Germline V gene lookup returns CDR1 ENHRY and CDR2 SYGVKD. The CDR3 extends over 15 amino acids. The time point is: pre-sensitization, week 0. Treatment indicated: therapeutic diphenylcyclopropenone sensitization with weekly scalp DPC. These data come from a study of human T cells and chemical hapten exposure. The study, taken as a whole, reports: TCRs at a frequency above 1 in 1000 stayed unchanged with DPC sensitization. Significantly greater numbers of large CDR3 similarity clusters came from expanded TCRs than from controls.

The receptor's source is a woman between 25 and 40 years old with alopecia areata. Some clones in this sample may be carry-over from other donors' samples. The sample here was whole blood, taken in connection with sensitization to the hapten diphenylcyclopropenone (DPC). The chain links TRBV10-3 to TRBJ1-5, with D possibly being TRBD1 (5 bases). CDR3 nucleotide sequence: TGTGCCATCAGTGAGCCCGGGGCGCCGAGTCAGCCCCAGCATTTT. Amino acids: CAISEPGAPSQPQHF.